This T cell receptor beta chain is drawn from a study of blood T cell repertoires in COVID-19 (dated by TCRdb to the early 2020s). Turning to the overall study: The collaborator samples originated in the United States, Italy and Spain and spanned the acute and convalescent phases of COVID-19. The material from the prospective study consisted of cDNA or gDNA derived from T cells, B-cell-depleted T cells, or PBMCs. Where available, HLA class I and class II types were obtained from metadata supplied by the sample provider rather than from assay-based typing. A freely available public database, intended as a resource for researchers studying the immune response to SARS-CoV-2, is where the repertoires were released. The dataset comprised deeply sampled blood TCRbeta repertoires from subjects exposed to, actively infected with, or recovered from COVID-19. A de-identified subject ID, COVID-19 status, age in years and sex were almost always included in the sample metadata. The samples were drawn from two sources: the first 160 participants of the ongoing ImmuneRACE study, and 950 to 1,500 subjects contributed by 6 global collaborators.

The immunoSEQ Assay, a bias-controlled multiplex PCR, was used to amplify TCRbeta CDR3 regions from genomic DNA. The paper's processing steps were these. Nucleated cell counts per sample were estimated from amplification of reference gene primers within the assay. Sequence reads were collapsed and filtered to measure the absolute abundance of every unique TCRbeta CDR3 rearrangement. For each sample, productive Simpson clonality was calculated by taking the square root of Simpson's diversity index across productive rearrangements. What TCRdb holds here is the immuneACCESS table cut down to in-frame rearrangements. Part of the clones is not present; checked against another copy, under half of the missing clones reflect an unresolved V gene, and the others are unexplained. V, J and clone size are those of that table, while D and trimming were read from the DNA. The sample table records about 78,000 clones; 90% of these occur just once. Around 0.96% of the sample rests with the top ten.

As regards this clone: What antigen it recognizes has not been identified. No much larger clone is present one base from it, and per-base qualities are unavailable.

V is cut by 8 bases and J by 7 bases, and the space between the germline ends is 18 bases. Counted from cysteine to phenylalanine, this CDR3 has 13 amino acids. Of all the DNA, just the CDR3 is kept, 39 bases in frame from base 1. CDR1 and CDR2 (SQVTM, ANQGSEA) derive from the germline V gene. Collaborating institutions collected whole blood in K2EDTA tubes following their own protocols. For TCRbeta analysis, collaborators shipped samples in one of three forms: frozen whole blood, isolated PBMCs, or DNA extracted from either of those sample types. The study at large found these results: How much clinical and demographic metadata was included differed by source and by participant, and the metadata was provided uncurated.

Sequenced input: peripheral blood. The receptor was isolated from a woman between 50 and 59 years old in a cohort sampled during active COVID-19. The chain was built from TRBV29-1 and TRBJ2-1; matching of 7 bases hints at TRBD1 as the D gene. The DNA is as follows: TGCAGCCTTCGGACAGGTGGGAGGAATGAGCAGTTCTTC. Its coded protein is CSLRTGGRNEQFF.